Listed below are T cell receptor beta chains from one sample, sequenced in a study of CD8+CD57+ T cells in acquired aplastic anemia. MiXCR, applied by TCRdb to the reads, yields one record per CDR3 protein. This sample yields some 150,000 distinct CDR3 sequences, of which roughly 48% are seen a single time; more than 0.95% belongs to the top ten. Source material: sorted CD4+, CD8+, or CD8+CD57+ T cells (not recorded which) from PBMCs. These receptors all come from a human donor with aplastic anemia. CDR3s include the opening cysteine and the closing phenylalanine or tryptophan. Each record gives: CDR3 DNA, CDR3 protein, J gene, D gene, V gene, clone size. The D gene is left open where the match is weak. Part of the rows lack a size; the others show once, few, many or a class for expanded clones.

cdr3_nt: TGTGCCAGCAGCTTGGGCGGGGTATCACCCCTCCACTTT
cdr3_aa: CASSLGGVSPLHF
j_call: TRBJ1-6
d_call: NA
v_call: TRBV7-9
clone_size: NA

cdr3_nt: TGTGCCAGCAGCCCGGACAGGGTGGGCGGCTATAATTCACCCCTCCACTTT
cdr3_aa: CASSPDRVGGYNSPLHF
j_call: TRBJ1-6
d_call: TRBD1
v_call: TRBV4-2
clone_size: many

cdr3_nt: TGTGCCAGCTCACCTAGCGGGGGCATCAATGAGCAGTTCTTC
cdr3_aa: CASSPSGGINEQFF
j_call: TRBJ2-1
d_call: TRBD2
v_call: TRBV18
clone_size: NA

cdr3_nt: TGTGCCAGTAGTATAGGAAGCTCACCCCTCCACTTT
cdr3_aa: CASSIGSSPLHF
j_call: TRBJ1-6
d_call: NA
v_call: TRBV19
clone_size: many

cdr3_nt: TGCAGTGCTGGGTACCAGCGGGAGGGCCTAAACACCGGGGAGCTGTTTTTT
cdr3_aa: CSAGYQREGLNTGELFF
j_call: TRBJ2-2
d_call: TRBD2
v_call: TRBV20-1
clone_size: NA

cdr3_nt: TGTGCCAGCAGCTTAGCAGCGGGGGGCCAAGATACGCAGTATTTT
cdr3_aa: CASSLAAGGQDTQYF
j_call: TRBJ2-3
d_call: TRBD2
v_call: TRBV7-6
clone_size: many

cdr3_nt: TGTGCCACTCAATTAAGTAACACTGAAGCTTTCTTT
cdr3_aa: CATQLSNTEAFF
j_call: TRBJ1-1
d_call: NA
v_call: TRBV7-2
clone_size: NA

cdr3_nt: TGTGCCAGCAGCCCCGGACAGGGGGCCGCCCAAGAGACCCAGTACTTC
cdr3_aa: CASSPGQGAAQETQYF
j_call: TRBJ2-5
d_call: TRBD1
v_call: TRBV7-8
clone_size: NA

cdr3_nt: TGTGCCAGCAGCGGCATACAGGGCTCCTACAATGAGCAGTTCTTC
cdr3_aa: CASSGIQGSYNEQFF
j_call: TRBJ2-1
d_call: NA
v_call: TRBV7-9
clone_size: NA

cdr3_nt: TGTGCCAGCAGCTTAGCGGGGACTAGCGGCTACGAGCAGTACTTC
cdr3_aa: CASSLAGTSGYEQYF
j_call: TRBJ2-7
d_call: TRBD2
v_call: TRBV7-9
clone_size: NA

cdr3_nt: TGTGCCAGCTCCCTACTAGCGGGCGGAGGAGAGACCCAGTACTTC
cdr3_aa: CASSLLAGGGETQYF
j_call: TRBJ2-5
d_call: TRBD2
v_call: TRBV18
clone_size: few

cdr3_nt: TGTGCCAGTAGTATATGGACTGAAGCTTTCTTT
cdr3_aa: CASSIWTEAFF
j_call: TRBJ1-1
d_call: NA
v_call: TRBV19
clone_size: many

cdr3_nt: TGTGCCAGCAGCCGCAGGACAGGACGCTATGGCTACACCTTC
cdr3_aa: CASSRRTGRYGYTF
j_call: TRBJ1-2
d_call: TRBD1
v_call: TRBV5-6
clone_size: many

cdr3_nt: TGTGCCAGCCGGGCGGTCCGTAGCGGGGGGGGACACACAGATACGCAGTATTTT
cdr3_aa: CASRAVRSGGGHTDTQYF
j_call: TRBJ2-3
d_call: TRBD2
v_call: TRBV11-2
clone_size: many

cdr3_nt: TGTGCCAGCAGTTTGCCTGGTAGGAATTCACCCCTCCACTTT
cdr3_aa: CASSLPGRNSPLHF
j_call: TRBJ1-6
d_call: NA
v_call: TRBV6-5
clone_size: many

cdr3_nt: TGTGCCAGCAGTGAAGCCCATAAGACTAGCGGCCCCTACGAGCAGTACTTC
cdr3_aa: CASSEAHKTSGPYEQYF
j_call: TRBJ2-7
d_call: TRBD2
v_call: TRBV2
clone_size: NA